The source of this T cell receptor (beta chain) is a study of cytomegalovirus exposure and HLA in healthy donors. Overall study results and limits: Among CMV-associated TCR beta chains, most appeared HLA-restricted in a later analysis. Later work associated roughly 15,000 TCR beta sequences with HLA alleles at 0.05 false discovery rate. TCR sequences were mostly rare, though some public TCRs occurred in many donors.

In the case of this clone: Its antigen is not known.

The donors, nominally healthy at sampling, likely had unrecorded immune exposures. CDR1 MNHNY and CDR2 SVGAGI come from the germline V gene (reference sequence). V lost 4 bases, J lost 6 bases, and 5 bases lay in between. The CDR3 length is 11 residues. The study ran its PCR with 60 Vbeta and 13 Jbeta primers. Profiling relied on immunoSEQ multiplex PCR, and the TCRdb table lists in-frame clones only, not all of them. The sample table includes about 130,000 clones. Input material: PBMCs. The sequence was obtained from a woman in her sixties or seventies in good health and CMV-seronegative. The chain recombines TRBV6-6 with TRBJ2-3; D is ambiguous. The CDR3 region has the DNA TGTGCCAGCAGTTTCCGGGATACGCAGTATTTT. Translated: CASSFRDTQYF.